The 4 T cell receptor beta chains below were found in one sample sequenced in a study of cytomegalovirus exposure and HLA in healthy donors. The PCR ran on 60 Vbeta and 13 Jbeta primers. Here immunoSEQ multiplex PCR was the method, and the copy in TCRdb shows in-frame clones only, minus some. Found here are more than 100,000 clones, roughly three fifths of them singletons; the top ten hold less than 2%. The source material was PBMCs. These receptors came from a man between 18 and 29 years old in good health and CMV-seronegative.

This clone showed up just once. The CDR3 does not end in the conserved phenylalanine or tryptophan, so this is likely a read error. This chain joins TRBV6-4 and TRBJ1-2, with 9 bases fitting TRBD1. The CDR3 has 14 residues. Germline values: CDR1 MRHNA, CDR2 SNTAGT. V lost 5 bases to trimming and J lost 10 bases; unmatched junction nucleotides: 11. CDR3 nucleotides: TGTGCCAGCAGTCCCGGACAGGGGAGATGGGACTACACCCTC. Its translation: CASSPGQGRWDYTL.

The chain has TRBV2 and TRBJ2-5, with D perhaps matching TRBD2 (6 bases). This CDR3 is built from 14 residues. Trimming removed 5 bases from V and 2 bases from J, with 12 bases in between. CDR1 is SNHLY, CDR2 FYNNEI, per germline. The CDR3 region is CASSRGTHQETQYF. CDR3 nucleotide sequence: TGTGCCAGCAGTCGGGGGACCCATCAAGAGACCCAGTACTTC. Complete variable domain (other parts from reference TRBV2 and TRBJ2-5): EPEVTQTPSHQVTQMGQEVILRCVPISNHLYFYWYRQILGQKVEFLVSFYNNEISEKSEIFDDQFSVERPDGSNFTLKIRSTKLEDSAMYFCASSRGTHQETQYFGPGTRLLVL.

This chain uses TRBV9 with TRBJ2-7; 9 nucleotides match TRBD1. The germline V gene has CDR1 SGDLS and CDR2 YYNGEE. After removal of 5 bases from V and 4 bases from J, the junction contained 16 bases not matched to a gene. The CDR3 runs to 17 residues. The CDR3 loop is CASSNSPLQDRGYEQYF. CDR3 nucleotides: TGTGCCAGCAGTAATTCTCCCCTACAGGACAGGGGTTACGAGCAGTACTTC.

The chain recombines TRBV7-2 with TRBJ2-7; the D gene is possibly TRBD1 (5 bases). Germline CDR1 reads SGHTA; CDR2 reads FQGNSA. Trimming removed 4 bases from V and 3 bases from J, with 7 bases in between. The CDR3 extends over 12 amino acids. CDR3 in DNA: TGTGCCAGCAGCTCAGGGTACTACGAGCAGTACTTC. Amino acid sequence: CASSSGYYEQYF.